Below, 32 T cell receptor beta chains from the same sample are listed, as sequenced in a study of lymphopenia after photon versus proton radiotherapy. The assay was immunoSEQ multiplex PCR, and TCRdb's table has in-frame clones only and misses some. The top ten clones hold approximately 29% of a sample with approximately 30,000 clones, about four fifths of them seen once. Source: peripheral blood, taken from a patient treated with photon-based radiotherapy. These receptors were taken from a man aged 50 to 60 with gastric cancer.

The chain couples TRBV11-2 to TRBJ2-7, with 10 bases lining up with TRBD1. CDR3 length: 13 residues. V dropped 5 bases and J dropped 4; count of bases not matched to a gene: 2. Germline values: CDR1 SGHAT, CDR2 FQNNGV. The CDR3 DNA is TGTGCCAGCAGCCGGGACAGGGGTTACGAGCAGTACTTC. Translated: CASSRDRGYEQYF.

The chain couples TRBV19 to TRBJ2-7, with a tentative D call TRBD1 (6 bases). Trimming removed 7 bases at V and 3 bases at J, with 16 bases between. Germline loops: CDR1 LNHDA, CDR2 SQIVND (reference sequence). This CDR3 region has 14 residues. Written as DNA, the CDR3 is TGTGCCAGTAATAAGGCCGGGACACTCTACGAGCAGTACGTC. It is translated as CASNKAGTLYEQYV.

The CDR3 region has the DNA TGTGCCAGCAGCTACGGGGGGCCAGCGAACACCGGGGAGCTGTTTTTT. It encodes CASSYGGPANTGELFF. This chain joins TRBV7-9 and TRBJ2-2; maybe TRBD2 (7 bases). V shed 4 bases and J shed 0 bases, with 12 bases lying between them. The CDR3 is made up of 16 amino acids. Germline V lookup: CDR1 SEHNR, CDR2 FQNEAQ (reference sequence).

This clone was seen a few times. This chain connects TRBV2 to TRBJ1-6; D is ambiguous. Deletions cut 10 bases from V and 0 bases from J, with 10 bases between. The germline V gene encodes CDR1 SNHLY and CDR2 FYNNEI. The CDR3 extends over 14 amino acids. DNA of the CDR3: TGTGCCACGCAACAGCCCTCCTATAATTCACCCCTCCACTTT. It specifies CATQQPSYNSPLHF.

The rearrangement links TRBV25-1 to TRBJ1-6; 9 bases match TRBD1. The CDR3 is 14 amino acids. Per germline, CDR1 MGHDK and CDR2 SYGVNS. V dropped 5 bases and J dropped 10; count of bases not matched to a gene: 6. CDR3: CASSWDRDTSPLHF. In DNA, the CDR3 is TGTGCCAGCAGTTGGGACAGGGACACATCACCCCTCCACTTT.

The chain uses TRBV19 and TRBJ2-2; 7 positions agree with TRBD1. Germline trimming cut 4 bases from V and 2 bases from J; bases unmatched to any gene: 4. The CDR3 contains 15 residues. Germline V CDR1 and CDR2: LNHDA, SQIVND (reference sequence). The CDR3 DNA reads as TGTGCCAGTAGTACATGGGACAGTAACACCGGGGAGCTGTTTTTT. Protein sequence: CASSTWDSNTGELFF.

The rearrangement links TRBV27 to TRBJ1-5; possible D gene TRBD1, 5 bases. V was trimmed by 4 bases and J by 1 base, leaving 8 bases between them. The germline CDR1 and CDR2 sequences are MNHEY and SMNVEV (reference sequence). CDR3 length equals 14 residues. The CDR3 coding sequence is TGTGCCAGCAGTTCGGGACGGAGCAATCAGCCCCAGCATTTT. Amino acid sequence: CASSSGRSNQPQHF.

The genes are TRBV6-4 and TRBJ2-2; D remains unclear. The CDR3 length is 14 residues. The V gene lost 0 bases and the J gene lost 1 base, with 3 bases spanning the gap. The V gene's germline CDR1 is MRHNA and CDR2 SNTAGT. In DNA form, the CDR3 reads TGTGCCAGCAGTGACTCTGAGAACACCGGGGAGCTGTTTTTT. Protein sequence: CASSDSENTGELFF.

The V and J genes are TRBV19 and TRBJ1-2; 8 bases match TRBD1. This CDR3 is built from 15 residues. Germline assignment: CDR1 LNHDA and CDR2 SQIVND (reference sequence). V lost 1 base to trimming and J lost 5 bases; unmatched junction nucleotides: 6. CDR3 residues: CASSIAGGAGYGYTF. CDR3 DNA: TGTGCCAGTAGTATAGCAGGGGGCGCCGGGTATGGCTACACCTTC.

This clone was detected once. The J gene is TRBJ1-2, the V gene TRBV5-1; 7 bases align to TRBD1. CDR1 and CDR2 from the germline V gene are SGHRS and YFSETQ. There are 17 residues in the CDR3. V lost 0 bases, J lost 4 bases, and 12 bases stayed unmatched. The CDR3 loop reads CASSLEAGRQGAYGYTF. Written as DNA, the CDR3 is TGCGCCAGCAGCTTGGAAGCGGGCAGACAGGGTGCCTATGGCTACACCTTC. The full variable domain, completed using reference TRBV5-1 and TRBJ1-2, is KAGVTQTPRYLIKTRGQQVTLSCSPISGHRSVSWYQQTPGQGLQFLFEYFSETQRNKGNFPGRFSGRQFSNSRSEMNVSTLELGDSALYLCASSLEAGRQGAYGYTFGSGTRLTVV.

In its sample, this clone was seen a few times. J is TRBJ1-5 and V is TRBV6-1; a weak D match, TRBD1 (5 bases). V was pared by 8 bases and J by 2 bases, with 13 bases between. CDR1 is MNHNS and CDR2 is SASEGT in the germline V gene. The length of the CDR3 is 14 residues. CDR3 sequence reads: CASGGRAGNQPQHF. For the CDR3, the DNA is TGTGCCAGCGGGGGGAGAGCAGGCAATCAGCCCCAGCATTTT.

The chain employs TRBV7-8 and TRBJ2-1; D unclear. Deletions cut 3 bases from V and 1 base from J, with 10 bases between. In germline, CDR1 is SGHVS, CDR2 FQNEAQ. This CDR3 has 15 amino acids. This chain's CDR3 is CASSFQSGSYNEQFF. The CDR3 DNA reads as TGTGCCAGCAGCTTTCAGAGTGGTTCCTACAATGAGCAGTTCTTC.

The CDR3 loop is CAWSHGGRETQYF. The CDR3 bases are TGTGCCTGGAGTCATGGCGGGAGAGAGACCCAGTACTTC. The chain links TRBV30 to TRBJ2-5, with 7 bases identical to TRBD2. The CDR3 length is 13 residues. The V gene end was trimmed by 2 bases and the J gene end by 4 bases; junction bases not matched to a gene: 4. The germline V gene has CDR1 GTSNPN and CDR2 SVGIG (reference sequence).

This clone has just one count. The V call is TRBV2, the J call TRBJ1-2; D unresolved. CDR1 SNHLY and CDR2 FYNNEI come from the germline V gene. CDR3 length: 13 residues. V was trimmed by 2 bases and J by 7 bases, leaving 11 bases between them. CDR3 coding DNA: TGTGCCAGCAGTGAAAGAAGGGCCCTTGGCTACACCTTC. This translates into CASSERRALGYTF.

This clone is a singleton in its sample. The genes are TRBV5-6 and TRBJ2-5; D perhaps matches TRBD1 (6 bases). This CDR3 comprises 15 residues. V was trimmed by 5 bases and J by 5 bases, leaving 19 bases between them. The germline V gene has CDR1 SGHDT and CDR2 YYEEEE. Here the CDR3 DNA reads TGTGCCAGCAGACAACGACCGGGACATAAGGAGACCCAGTACTTC. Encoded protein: CASRQRPGHKETQYF.

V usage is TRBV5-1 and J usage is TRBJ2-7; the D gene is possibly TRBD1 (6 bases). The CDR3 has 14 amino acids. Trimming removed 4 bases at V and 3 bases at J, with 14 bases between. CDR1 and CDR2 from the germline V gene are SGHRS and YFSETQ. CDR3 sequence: CASSPFRGNYEQYF. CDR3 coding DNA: TGCGCCAGCAGCCCCTTTAGGGGGAACTACGAGCAGTACTTC. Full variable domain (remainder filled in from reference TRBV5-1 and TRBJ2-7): KAGVTQTPRYLIKTRGQQVTLSCSPISGHRSVSWYQQTPGQGLQFLFEYFSETQRNKGNFPGRFSGRQFSNSRSEMNVSTLELGDSALYLCASSPFRGNYEQYFGPGTRLTVT.

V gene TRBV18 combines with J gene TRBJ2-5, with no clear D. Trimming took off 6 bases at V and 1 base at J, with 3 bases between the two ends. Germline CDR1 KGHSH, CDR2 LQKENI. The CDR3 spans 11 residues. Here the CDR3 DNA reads TGTGCCAGCTCGCTCCAAGAGACCCAGTACTTC. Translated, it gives CASSLQETQYF.

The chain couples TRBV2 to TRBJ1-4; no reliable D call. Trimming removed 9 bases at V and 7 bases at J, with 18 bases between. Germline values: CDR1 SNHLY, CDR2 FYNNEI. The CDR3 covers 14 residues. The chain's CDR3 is CASQLGQVGEKLFF. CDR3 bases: TGTGCCAGTCAGTTAGGCCAGGTCGGTGAAAAACTGTTTTTT.

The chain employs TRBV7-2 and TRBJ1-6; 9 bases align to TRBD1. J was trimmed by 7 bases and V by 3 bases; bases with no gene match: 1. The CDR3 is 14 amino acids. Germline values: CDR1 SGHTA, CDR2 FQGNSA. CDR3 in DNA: TGTGCCAGCAGCTTTGGACAGGGGAATTCACCCCTCCACTTT. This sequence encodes CASSFGQGNSPLHF. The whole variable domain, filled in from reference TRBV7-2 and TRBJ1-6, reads GAGVSQSPSNKVTEKGKDVELRCDPISGHTALYWYRQSLGQGLEFLIYFQGNSAPDKSGLPSDRFSAERTGGSVSTLTIQRTQQEDSAVYLCASSFGQGNSPLHFGNGTRLTVT.

As DNA, the CDR3 is TGCGCCAGCAGCTTGGCTCTATCTCAAGACTACGAGCAGTACTTC. Its protein product is CASSLALSQDYEQYF. This rearrangement joins TRBV5-1 to TRBJ2-7, with no clear D. Germline V CDR1 and CDR2: SGHRS, YFSETQ. V dropped 0 bases and J dropped 3 bases, with 13 bases sitting between them. CDR3 size: 15 residues.

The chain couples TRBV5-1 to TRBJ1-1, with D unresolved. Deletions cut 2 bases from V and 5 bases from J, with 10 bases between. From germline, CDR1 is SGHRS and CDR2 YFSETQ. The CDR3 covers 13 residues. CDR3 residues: CASSFGLLTEAFF. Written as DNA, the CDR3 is TGCGCCAGCAGCTTTGGGCTATTGACTGAAGCTTTCTTT.

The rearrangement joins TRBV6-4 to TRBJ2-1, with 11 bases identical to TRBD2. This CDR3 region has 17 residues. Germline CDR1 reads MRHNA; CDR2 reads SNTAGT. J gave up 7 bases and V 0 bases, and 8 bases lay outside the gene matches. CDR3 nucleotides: TGTGCCAGCAGTGACTCTAGCGGGGGGGCCTCTGTAAATGAGCAGTTCTTC. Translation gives CASSDSSGGASVNEQFF.

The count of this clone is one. DNA for the CDR3: TGTGCCAGCAGTTACTCGGGGGCGTCATTGGATACGCAGTATTTT. As protein: CASSYSGASLDTQYF. V and J are TRBV6-5 and TRBJ2-3; D may be TRBD1 (6 bases). V lost 0 bases and J 6 bases, leaving 13 bases between the germline ends. This CDR3 is 15 amino acids long. Germline loops: CDR1 MNHEY, CDR2 SVGAGI.

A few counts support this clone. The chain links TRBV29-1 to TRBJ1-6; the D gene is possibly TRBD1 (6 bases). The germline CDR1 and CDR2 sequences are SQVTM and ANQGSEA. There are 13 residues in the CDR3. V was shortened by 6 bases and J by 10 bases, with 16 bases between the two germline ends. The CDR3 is CSVRQAERSPLHF. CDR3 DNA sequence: TGCAGCGTGAGACAGGCGGAGCGATCACCCCTCCACTTT.

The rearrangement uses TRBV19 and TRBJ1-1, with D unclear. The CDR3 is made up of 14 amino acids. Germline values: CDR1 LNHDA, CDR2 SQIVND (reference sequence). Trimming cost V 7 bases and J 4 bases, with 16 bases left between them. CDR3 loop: CASMRLVTVTEAFF. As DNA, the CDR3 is TGTGCCAGTATGCGCCTTGTGACGGTCACTGAAGCTTTCTTT. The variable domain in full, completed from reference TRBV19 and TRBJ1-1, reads DGGITQSPKYLFRKEGQNVTLSCEQNLNHDAMYWYRQDPGQGLRLIYYSQIVNDFQKGDIAEGYSVSREKKESFPLTVTSAQKNPTAFYLCASMRLVTVTEAFFGQGTRLTVV.

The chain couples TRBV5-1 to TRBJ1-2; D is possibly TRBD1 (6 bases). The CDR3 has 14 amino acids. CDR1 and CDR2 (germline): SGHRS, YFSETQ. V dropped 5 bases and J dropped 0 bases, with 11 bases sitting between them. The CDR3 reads CASRATGANYGYTF. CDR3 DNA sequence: TGCGCCAGCAGAGCGACAGGAGCTAACTATGGCTACACCTTC.

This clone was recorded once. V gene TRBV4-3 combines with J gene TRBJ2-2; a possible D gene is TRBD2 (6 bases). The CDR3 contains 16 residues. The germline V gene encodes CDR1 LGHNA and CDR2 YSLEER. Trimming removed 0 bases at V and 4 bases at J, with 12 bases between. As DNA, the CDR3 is TGCGCCAGCAGCCAAGATCGGGGGTCGACCACCGGGGAGCTGTTTTTT. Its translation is CASSQDRGSTTGELFF.

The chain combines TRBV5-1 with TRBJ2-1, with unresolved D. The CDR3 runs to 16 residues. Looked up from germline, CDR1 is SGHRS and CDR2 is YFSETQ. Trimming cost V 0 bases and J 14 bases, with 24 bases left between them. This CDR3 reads CASSLARSTQPPTKFF. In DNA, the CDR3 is TGCGCCAGCAGCTTGGCTCGCTCCACCCAACCACCCACCAAGTTCTTC. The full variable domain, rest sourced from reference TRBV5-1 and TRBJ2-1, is KAGVTQTPRYLIKTRGQQVTLSCSPISGHRSVSWYQQTPGQGLQFLFEYFSETQRNKGNFPGRFSGRQFSNSRSEMNVSTLELGDSALYLCASSLARSTQPPTKFFGPGTRLTVL.

For the CDR3, the DNA is TGTGCCAGCAGCCGGGACAGGGGCTACGAGCAGTACTTC. Translation gives CASSRDRGYEQYF. This sequence joins TRBV6-6 and TRBJ2-7; TRBD1 matches 10 bases. Germline trimming cut 6 bases from V and 3 bases from J; bases unmatched to any gene: 2. Germline assignment: CDR1 MNHNY and CDR2 SVGAGI (reference sequence). The CDR3 contains 13 residues.

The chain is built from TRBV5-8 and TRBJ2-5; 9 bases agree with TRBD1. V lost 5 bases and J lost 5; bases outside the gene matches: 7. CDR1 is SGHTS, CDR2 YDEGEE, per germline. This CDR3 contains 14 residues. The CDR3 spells CASREPGTGETQYF. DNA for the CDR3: TGTGCCAGCAGAGAGCCCGGGACAGGGGAGACCCAGTACTTC.

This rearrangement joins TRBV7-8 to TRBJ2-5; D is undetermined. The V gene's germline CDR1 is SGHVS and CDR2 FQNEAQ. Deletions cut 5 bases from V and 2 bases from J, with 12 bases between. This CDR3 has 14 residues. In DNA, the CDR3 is TGTGCCAGCAGCCCCCGACTGACACAAGAGACCCAGTACTTC. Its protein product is CASSPRLTQETQYF.

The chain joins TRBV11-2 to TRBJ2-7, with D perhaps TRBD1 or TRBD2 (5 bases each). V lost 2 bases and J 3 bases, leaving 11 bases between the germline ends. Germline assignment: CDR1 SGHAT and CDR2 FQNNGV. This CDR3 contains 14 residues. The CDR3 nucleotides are TGTGCCAGCAGCTTAATAGGGACCTTCTACGAGCAGTACGTC. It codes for CASSLIGTFYEQYV.